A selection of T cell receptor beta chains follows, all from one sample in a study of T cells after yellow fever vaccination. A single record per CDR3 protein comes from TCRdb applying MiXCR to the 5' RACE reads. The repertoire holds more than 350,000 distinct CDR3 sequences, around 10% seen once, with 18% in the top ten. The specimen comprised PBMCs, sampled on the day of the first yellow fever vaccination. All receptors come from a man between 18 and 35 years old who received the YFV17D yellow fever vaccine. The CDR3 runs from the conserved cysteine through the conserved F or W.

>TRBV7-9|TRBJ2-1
CASSRTSLNNEQFF
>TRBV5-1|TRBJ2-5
CASSWTGETQYF
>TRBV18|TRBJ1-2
CASSPSGVEGYTF
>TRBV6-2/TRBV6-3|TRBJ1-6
CASSPRDRADSPLHF
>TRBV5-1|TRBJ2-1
CASGEQGASNEQFF
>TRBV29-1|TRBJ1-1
CSVGQTVNTEAFF
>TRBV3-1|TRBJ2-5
CASSSRTGLQETQYF
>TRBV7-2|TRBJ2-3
CASSFGVGTDTQYF
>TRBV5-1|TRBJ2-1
CASSLGPRGAYNEQFF
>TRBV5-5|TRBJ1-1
CASSGLAGGLNTEAFF
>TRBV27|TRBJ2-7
CASSLGTGGFDEQYF
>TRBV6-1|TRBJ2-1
CASRSQTYYNEQFF
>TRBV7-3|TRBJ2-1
CASSPDMPLSYNEQFF
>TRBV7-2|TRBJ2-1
CASRYLAGEQFF
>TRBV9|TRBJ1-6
CASSVEPVLNSPLHF
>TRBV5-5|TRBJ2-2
CASSLGDRGFTGELFF
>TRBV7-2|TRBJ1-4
CASSLEGSREKLFF
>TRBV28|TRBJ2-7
CATSNLVAYEQYF
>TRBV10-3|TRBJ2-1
CAISETGSYNEQFF
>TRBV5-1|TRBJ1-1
CASSENVGGSNTEAFF
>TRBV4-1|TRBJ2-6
CASSQDLLQGGPPSGANVLTF